The T cell receptor beta chain under discussion was sequenced for a study of T cell repertoires in cytomegalovirus infection. General observations from the study: Cumulative frequency (of public TCR beta family members) identified carriers of CMV plus the relevant HLA. CMV-specific TCR beta clonotypes restricted by HLA-C were the ones dominating the ex vivo response.

In TCRdb, the reads were re-called with MiXCR into one record per CDR3 protein. The repertoire consists of about 180,000 distinct CDR3 sequences, with 17% occurring once and the leading ten covering about 23%. CDR1 is SQVTM and CDR2 is ANQGSEA in the germline V gene. This CDR3 spans 11 amino acids. V lost 4 bases to trimming and J lost 5 bases, with 8 bases between them. This clonotype was seen a handful of times. Its antigen remains unidentified. This receptor was identified in a human donor in good health (CMV status not recorded). Some clones in this sample may be carry-over from other donors' samples. The genes are TRBV29-1 and TRBJ1-2; weak D call: TRBD1 (5 bases). Sequenced input: CD8+ T cells from PBMCs. CDR3 DNA sequence: TGCAGCGTTGTGGGGCAGTATGGCTACACCTTC. Translation: CSVVGQYGYTF.